The 26 T cell receptor beta chains below come from one sample, sequenced in a study of human CD4 T cells and Enterobacteriaceae. All CD4+ cells other than CD45RA+CCR7+CD95- naive cells were sorted as memory, over 95% pure. Libraries were prepared by immunoSEQ multiplex PCR; TCRdb keeps only in-frame clonotypes and omits some of them. The sample consists of about 29,000 clones, about 80% of them appearing once. The sequencing sample was made of memory CD4+ T cells from blood. These receptors were collected from a human donor in good health.

The gene calls are TRBV6-5 and TRBJ2-7; possibly TRBD2 for D (6 bases). In germline, CDR1 is MNHEY, CDR2 SVGAGI. V lost 0 bases, J lost 11 bases, and 14 bases lay in between. The CDR3 length is 13 residues. The CDR3 nucleotides are TGTGCCAGCAGTTACTCGAAACGGGAGAGGGAGTACTTC. This encodes CASSYSKREREYF.

This chain links TRBV27 with TRBJ2-1; 14 nucleotides align to TRBD2. This CDR3 comprises 19 residues. Germline lookup yields CDR1 MNHEY and CDR2 SMNVEV (reference sequence). Losses at the gene ends were 8 bases for V and 0 bases for J; bases not matched to a gene: 12. The CDR3 sequence: CASRGGTSGRPSSYNEQFF. The CDR3 DNA reads as TGTGCCAGCCGTGGGGGGACTAGCGGGAGACCTAGCTCCTACAATGAGCAGTTCTTC.

The CDR3 nucleotides read TGTGCCAGCAGCGTAGCTAGTGGCGGGAGGGCCTACAATGAGCAGTTCTTC. This sequence encodes CASSVASGGRAYNEQFF. J is TRBJ2-1 and V is TRBV9; 9 bases fit TRBD2. V shed 0 bases and J 2 bases; nucleotides not matched to a gene: 6. The CDR3 contains 17 residues. From germline, CDR1 is SGDLS and CDR2 YYNGEE.

This clone has only one observation. The chain has TRBV2 and TRBJ1-1, with D possibly matching TRBD1 (6 bases). The CDR3 runs 13 residues. V was clipped by 9 bases and J by 1 base, with 12 bases between them. Germline-derived CDR1 and CDR2 are SNHLY and FYNNEI. The CDR3, as DNA: TGTGCCAGTTCCGGACAGCCGAACACTGAAGCTTTCTTT. Encoded protein: CASSGQPNTEAFF.

The chain employs TRBV28 and TRBJ2-4, with 7 bases that match TRBD2. This CDR3 region has 14 residues. Germline CDR1 MDHEN, CDR2 SYDVKM. Losses at the gene ends were 3 bases for V and 4 bases for J; bases not matched to a gene: 3. CDR3 residues: CASSLGGSKNIQYF. The CDR3 DNA follows: TGTGCCAGCAGTTTGGGGGGGTCGAAAAACATTCAGTACTTC.

The V call is TRBV25-1, the J call TRBJ1-2, with TRBD1 identical over 12 bases. This CDR3 region has 15 residues. Germline lookup yields CDR1 MGHDK and CDR2 SYGVNS. The junction had 9 bases not matched to a gene; V was cut back by 7 bases and J by 6 bases. CDR3 in DNA: TGTGCCAGCACAGGGACAGGGGGCTTGAATGATGGCTACACCTTC. Translation gives CASTGTGGLNDGYTF.

The V and J genes are TRBV5-1 and TRBJ1-6; D is perhaps TRBD1 (5 bases). Germline CDR1 SGHRS, CDR2 YFSETQ. The CDR3 has 14 residues. V gave up 0 bases and J gave up 9 bases, with 10 bases separating them. The CDR3 nucleotides read TGCGCCAGCAGCTTGGAGACAGTAACTTCACCCCTCCACTTT. Translation: CASSLETVTSPLHF.

This sequence joins TRBV21-1 and TRBJ2-5; the D segment call TRBD2 is taken from the table without a DNA check. TRBV21-1 is a listed pseudogene. This CDR3 has 19 amino acids. This CDR3 is CASSKGNSGRAGSGETQYF. In nucleotides, the CDR3 is TGTGCCAGCAGCAAAGGGAATAGCGGGAGGGCGGGAAGTGGAGAGACCCAGTACTTC.

V usage is TRBV6-5 and J usage is TRBJ2-2; a weak D match, TRBD1 (8 bases). Germline V gene data show CDR1 as MNHEY and CDR2 as SVGAGI. V was clipped by 6 bases and J by 10 bases, with 15 bases between them. There are 13 residues in the CDR3. The CDR3 coding sequence is TGTGCCAGCAGCAGACAGGGGAGGGAGGAGCTGTTTTTT. Translated: CASSRQGREELFF.

This clone was seen just once. The rearrangement joins TRBV7-2 to TRBJ2-3; D gene uncertain. The CDR3 extends over 12 amino acids. The V gene lost 5 bases and the J gene lost 4 bases, with 7 bases spanning the gap. Germline V gene lookup returns CDR1 SGHTA and CDR2 FQGNSA. Written as DNA, the CDR3 is TGTGCCAGCAGCAGGAACGCAGATACGCAGTATTTT. The encoded protein is CASSRNADTQYF.

This chain joins TRBV7-9 and TRBJ2-3; 9 bases align to TRBD1. Germline V gene data show CDR1 as SEHNR and CDR2 as FQNEAQ (reference sequence). J lost 4 bases, V lost 2 bases, and 4 bases had no gene match. The CDR3 has 15 amino acids. The CDR3 DNA is TGTGCCAGCAGCTTAAGGGGACAGGGATCAGATACGCAGTATTTT. Translation gives CASSLRGQGSDTQYF. Full variable domain (outside the CDR3, taken from reference TRBV7-9 and TRBJ2-3): DTGVSQNPRHKITKRGQNVTFRCDPISEHNRLYWYRQTLGQGPEFLTYFQNEAQLEKSRLLSDRFSAERPKGSFSTLEIQRTEQGDSAMYLCASSLRGQGSDTQYFGPGTRLTVL.

Details on this clone: This sample also contains other DNA sequences that code for the same CDR3. This sequence joins TRBV5-4 and TRBJ1-1; D is unclear. V was trimmed by 1 base and J by 1 base, leaving 5 bases between them. Germline CDR1 reads SGHNT; CDR2 reads YYREEE (reference sequence). The CDR3 covers 13 residues. This CDR3 is CASSLRGNTEAFF. The CDR3 DNA is TGTGCCAGCAGCTTGAGAGGGAACACTGAAGCTTTCTTT. The full variable domain, its missing parts supplied by reference TRBV5-4 and TRBJ1-1, is ETGVTQSPTHLIKTRGQQVTLRCSSQSGHNTVSWYQQALGQGPQFIFQYYREEENGRGNFPPRFSGLQFPNYSSELNVNALELDDSALYLCASSLRGNTEAFFGQGTRLTVV.

In nucleotides, the CDR3 is TGTGCCAGCAGCTTAGCGGGGCTCAAAGAGACCCAGTACTTC. Its protein product is CASSLAGLKETQYF. The V gene is TRBV7-3, the J gene TRBJ2-5; weak D call: TRBD2 (6 bases). Trimming pared 2 bases from V and 3 bases from J, leaving 10 bases between. The CDR3 extends over 14 amino acids. Germline CDR1 reads SGHTA; CDR2 reads FQGTGA.

The chain recombines TRBV2 with TRBJ2-2, with a weak D call TRBD1 (6 bases). This CDR3 region has 14 residues. V was pared by 9 bases and J by 5 bases, with 16 bases between. The germline CDR1 and CDR2 sequences are SNHLY and FYNNEI. CDR3 in amino acids: CASLPGQNTGELFF. The CDR3 nucleotides are TGTGCCAGTCTGCCCGGACAGAATACCGGGGAGCTGTTTTTT.

The gene calls are TRBV6-1 and TRBJ2-7, with D maybe TRBD2 (6 bases). The CDR3 contains 13 residues. Trimming stripped 3 bases from V and 7 bases from J, with 13 bases between. Germline CDR1 MNHNS, CDR2 SASEGT. The DNA for the CDR3 is TGTGCCAGCAGTGAGGAGGGAACGGGGGAGCAGTACTTC. It specifies CASSEEGTGEQYF.

This sequence joins TRBV5-6 and TRBJ2-3, with 10 bases fitting TRBD2. The V segment lost 0 bases and the J segment 8 bases; nucleotides outside the gene matches: 9. The CDR3 covers 16 residues. The germline gives CDR1 SGHDT, CDR2 YYEEEE. The CDR3 protein is CASSLVASGSGGTQYF. In DNA form, the CDR3 reads TGTGCCAGCAGCTTGGTGGCTAGCGGGAGCGGTGGTACGCAGTATTTT.

This chain connects TRBV7-9 to TRBJ2-1, with 11 bases that match TRBD1. This CDR3 has 17 amino acids. J lost 6 bases, V lost 5 bases, and 12 bases had no gene match. Per the germline V gene, CDR1 is SEHNR and CDR2 is FQNEAQ (reference sequence). CDR3 in amino acids: CASSLEDRGRWGNEQFF. DNA for the CDR3: TGTGCCAGCAGCCTCGAGGACAGGGGGCGCTGGGGCAATGAGCAGTTCTTC. The variable domain in full, with the rest retrieved from reference TRBV7-9 and TRBJ2-1, is DTGVSQNPRHKITKRGQNVTFRCDPISEHNRLYWYRQTLGQGPEFLTYFQNEAQLEKSRLLSDRFSAERPKGSFSTLEIQRTEQGDSAMYLCASSLEDRGRWGNEQFFGPGTRLTVL.

The gene calls are TRBV10-2 and TRBJ2-3, with 10 positions matching TRBD2. V trimming: 10 bases; J trimming: 0 bases; junction bases outside the gene matches: 7. This CDR3 has 15 residues. Per germline, CDR1 WSHSY and CDR2 SAAADI. In nucleotides, the CDR3 is TGCGCCACCGCAGCGGGAGGGCTTAGCACAGATACGCAGTATTTT. Translating it yields CATAAGGLSTDTQYF.

This sequence joins TRBV6-1 and TRBJ2-1; TRBD2 matches 10 bases. V was clipped by 8 bases and J by 0 bases; unmatched bases: 1. CDR1 is MNHNS, CDR2 SASEGT, per germline. CDR3 length: 14 amino acids. The CDR3 protein is CASRLAGSYNEQFF. In nucleotides, the CDR3 is TGTGCCAGCCGACTAGCGGGCTCCTACAATGAGCAGTTCTTC.

The CDR3 bases are TGTGCCTTGGGACAAGATCGGGGTGAGCAGTTCTTC. This codes for CALGQDRGEQFF. The chain couples TRBV10-3 to TRBJ2-1; possibly TRBD1 for D (6 bases). CDR1 ENHRY and CDR2 SYGVKD come from the germline V gene. This CDR3 is 12 amino acids long. The V end lost 11 bases, the J end lost 9 bases, and 17 bases lay between the germline ends.

This rearrangement joins TRBV27 to TRBJ1-2; 7 bases are shared with TRBD1. There are 17 residues in the CDR3. Trimming at V came to 0 bases and at J to 2 bases, leaving 9 bases not matched to a gene. Germline V gene lookup returns CDR1 MNHEY and CDR2 SMNVEV (reference sequence). The CDR3 spells CASSLSGGMNYNYGYTF. The CDR3 bases are TGTGCCAGCAGTTTATCAGGGGGCATGAACTACAACTATGGCTACACCTTC.

The chain employs TRBV9 and TRBJ2-1; 10 positions agree with TRBD2. The J segment lost 9 bases and the V segment lost 4 bases, leaving 13 bases of the junction unmatched. The CDR3 contains 16 residues. CDR1 and CDR2 (germline): SGDLS, YYNGEE. CDR3 sequence (DNA): TGTGCCAGCAGCCCCACCTCAGCGGGAGGGGAAGGTGAGCAGTTCTTC. Encoded protein: CASSPTSAGGEGEQFF. Combining the CDR3 with reference TRBV9 and TRBJ2-1 gives the whole variable domain DSGVTQTPKHLITATGQRVTLRCSPRSGDLSVYWYQQSLDQGLQFLIQYYNGEERAKGNILERFSAQQFPDLHSELNLSSLELGDSALYFCASSPTSAGGEGEQFFGPGTRLTVL.

The chain carries TRBV11-1 and TRBJ1-4; D is perhaps TRBD1 (5 bases). V lost 4 bases to trimming and J lost 7 bases, with 13 bases between them. Germline V gene data show CDR1 as SGHAT and CDR2 as FQDESV (reference sequence). The CDR3 extends over 14 amino acids. This CDR3 reads CASSSGTAFEKLFF. CDR3 nucleotides: TGTGCCAGCAGCTCCGGGACCGCTTTTGAAAAACTGTTTTTT.

This rearrangement joins TRBV10-3 to TRBJ2-3, with 10 bases identical to TRBD2. The J segment lost 4 bases and the V segment lost 0 bases, leaving 10 bases of the junction unmatched. CDR3 length equals 18 residues. From germline, CDR1 is ENHRY and CDR2 SYGVKD. The CDR3 sequence is CAISESEAGGPRADTQYF. The CDR3 DNA is TGTGCCATCAGTGAGTCGGAAGCGGGAGGGCCGAGGGCAGATACGCAGTATTTT.

This chain joins TRBV5-6 and TRBJ1-1; 7 nucleotides match TRBD1. The germline CDR1 and CDR2 sequences are SGHDT and YYEEEE. This CDR3 contains 16 residues. J was trimmed by 4 bases and V by 0 bases; bases with no gene match: 9. The DNA for the CDR3 is TGTGCCAGCAGCTTGGATGACAGGGACACGGGCACTGAAGCTTTCTTT. Amino acids: CASSLDDRDTGTEAFF. Full variable domain (remainder filled in from reference TRBV5-6 and TRBJ1-1): DAGVTQSPTHLIKTRGQQVTLRCSPKSGHDTVSWYQQALGQGPQFIFQYYEEEERQRGNFPDRFSGHQFPNYSSELNVNALLLGDSALYLCASSLDDRDTGTEAFFGQGTRLTVV.

The genes are TRBV18 and TRBJ1-1; D is uncertain. The CDR3 is made up of 14 amino acids. Between the trimmed V and J ends, which lost 3 bases and 1 base, there was a span of 9 bases. The germline V gene encodes CDR1 KGHSH and CDR2 LQKENI. The CDR3 sequence is CASSPVGTNTEAFF. The CDR3 DNA follows: TGTGCCAGCTCACCGGTCGGAACGAACACTGAAGCTTTCTTT.